This T cell receptor beta chain was captured by sequencing in a study of monozygotic twins with inflammatory bowel disease. Researchers put TCRalpha and TCRbeta cDNA through two nested PCRs lasting about 17 and 10 cycles. Reprocessing the 5' RACE reads, TCRdb reports a single entry for every CDR3 protein and omits DNA. The sample includes 200,000 to 250,000 distinct CDR3 sequences. The CDR3 is 16 amino acids. The germline CDR1 and CDR2 sequences are SGHTA and FQGNSA. This TCR was sampled from a human donor with ulcerative colitis or Crohn's disease, or a healthy co-twin of an affected twin (not recorded which). This chain joins TRBV7-2 and TRBJ2-3; absent DNA, TCRdb's TRBD1 call cannot be checked. The sequenced sample consisted of blood. This CDR3 reads CASSLVVTGATDTQYF.